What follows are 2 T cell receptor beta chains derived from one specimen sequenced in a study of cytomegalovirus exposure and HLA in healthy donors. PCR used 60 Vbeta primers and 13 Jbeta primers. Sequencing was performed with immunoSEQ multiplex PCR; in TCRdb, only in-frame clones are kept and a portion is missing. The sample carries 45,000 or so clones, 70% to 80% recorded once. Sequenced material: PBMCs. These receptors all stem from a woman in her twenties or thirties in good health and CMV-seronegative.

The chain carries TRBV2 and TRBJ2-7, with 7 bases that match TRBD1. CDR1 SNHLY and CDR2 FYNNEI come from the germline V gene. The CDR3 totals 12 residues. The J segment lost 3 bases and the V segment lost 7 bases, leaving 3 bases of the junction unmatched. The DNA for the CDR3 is TGTGCCAGCAACCGGGACAGCTACGAGCAGTACTTC. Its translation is CASNRDSYEQYF.

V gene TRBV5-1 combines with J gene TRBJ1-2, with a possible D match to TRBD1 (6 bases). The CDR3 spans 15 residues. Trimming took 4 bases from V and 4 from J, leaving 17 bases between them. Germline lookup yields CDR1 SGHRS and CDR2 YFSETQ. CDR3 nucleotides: TGCGCCAGCAGCCTTGAGGGGGGGAGCCTCTATGGCTACACCTTC. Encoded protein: CASSLEGGSLYGYTF.